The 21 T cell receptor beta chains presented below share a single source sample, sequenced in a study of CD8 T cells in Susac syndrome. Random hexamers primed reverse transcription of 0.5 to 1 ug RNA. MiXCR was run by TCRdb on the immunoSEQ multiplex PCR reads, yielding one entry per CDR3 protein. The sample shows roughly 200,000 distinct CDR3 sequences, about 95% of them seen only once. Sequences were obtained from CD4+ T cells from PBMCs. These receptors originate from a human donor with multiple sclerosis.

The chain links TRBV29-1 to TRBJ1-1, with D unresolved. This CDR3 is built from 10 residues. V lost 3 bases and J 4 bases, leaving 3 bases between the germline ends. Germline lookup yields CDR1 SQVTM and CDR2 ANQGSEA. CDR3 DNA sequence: TGCAGCGTTGATCCCACTGAAGCTTTCTTT. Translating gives CSVDPTEAFF. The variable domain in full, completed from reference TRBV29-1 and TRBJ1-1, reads SAVISQKPSRDICQRGTSLTIQCQVDSQVTMMFWYRQQPGQSLTLIATANQGSEATYESGFVIDKFPISRPNLTFSTLTVSNMSPEDSSIYLCSVDPTEAFFGQGTRLTVV.

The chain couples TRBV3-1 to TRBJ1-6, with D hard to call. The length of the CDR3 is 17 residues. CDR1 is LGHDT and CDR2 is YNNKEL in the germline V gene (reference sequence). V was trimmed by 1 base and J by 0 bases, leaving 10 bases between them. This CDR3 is CASSQAAVLSYNSPLHF. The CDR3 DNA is TGTGCCAGCAGCCAAGCGGCAGTCCTCTCCTATAATTCACCCCTCCACTTT.

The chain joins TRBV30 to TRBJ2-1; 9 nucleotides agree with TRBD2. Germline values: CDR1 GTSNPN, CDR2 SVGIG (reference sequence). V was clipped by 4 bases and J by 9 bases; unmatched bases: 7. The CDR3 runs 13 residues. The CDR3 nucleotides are TGTGCCTGGACGATTAGCGGGGGAGTTGAGCAGTTCTTC. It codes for CAWTISGGVEQFF. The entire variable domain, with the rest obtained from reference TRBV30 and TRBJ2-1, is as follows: SQTIHQWPATLVQPVGSPLSLECTVEGTSNPNLYWYRQAAGRGLQLLFYSVGIGQISSEVPQNLSASRPQDRQFILSSKKLLLSDSGFYLCAWTISGGVEQFFGPGTRLTVL.

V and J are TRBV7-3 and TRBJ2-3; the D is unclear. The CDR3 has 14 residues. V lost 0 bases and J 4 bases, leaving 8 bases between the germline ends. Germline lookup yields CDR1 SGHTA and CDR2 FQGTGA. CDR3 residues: CASSLTGLADTQYF. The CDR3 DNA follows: TGTGCCAGCAGCTTAACGGGTTTGGCAGATACGCAGTATTTT.

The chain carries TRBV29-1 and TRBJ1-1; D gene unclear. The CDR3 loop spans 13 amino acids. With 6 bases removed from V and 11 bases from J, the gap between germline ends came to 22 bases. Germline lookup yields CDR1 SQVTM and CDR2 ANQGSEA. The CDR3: CSVAVLQEGGAFF. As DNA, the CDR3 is TGCAGCGTAGCAGTCCTTCAGGAGGGAGGGGCTTTCTTT. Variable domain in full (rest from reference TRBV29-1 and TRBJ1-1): SAVISQKPSRDICQRGTSLTIQCQVDSQVTMMFWYRQQPGQSLTLIATANQGSEATYESGFVIDKFPISRPNLTFSTLTVSNMSPEDSSIYLCSVAVLQEGGAFFGQGTRLTVV.

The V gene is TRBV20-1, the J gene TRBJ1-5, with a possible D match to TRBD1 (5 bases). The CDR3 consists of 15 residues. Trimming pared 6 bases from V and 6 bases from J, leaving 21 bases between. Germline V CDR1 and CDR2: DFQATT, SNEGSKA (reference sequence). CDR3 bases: TGCAGTGCCGCTCTGGGCAGGGTGGCGGGTCAGCCCCAGCATTTT. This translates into CSAALGRVAGQPQHF.

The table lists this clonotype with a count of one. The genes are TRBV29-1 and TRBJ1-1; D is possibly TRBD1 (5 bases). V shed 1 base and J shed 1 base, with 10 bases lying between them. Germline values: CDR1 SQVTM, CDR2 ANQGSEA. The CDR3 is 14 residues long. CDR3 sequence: CSVEVWGRNTEAFF. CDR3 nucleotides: TGCAGCGTTGAAGTTTGGGGACGGAACACTGAAGCTTTCTTT.

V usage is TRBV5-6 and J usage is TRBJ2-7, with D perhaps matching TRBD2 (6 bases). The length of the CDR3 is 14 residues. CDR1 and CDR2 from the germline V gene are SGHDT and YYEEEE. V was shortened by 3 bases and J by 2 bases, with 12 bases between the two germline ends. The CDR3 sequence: CASSYLQRAYEQYV. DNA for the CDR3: TGTGCCAGCAGCTATTTGCAGCGGGCCTACGAGCAGTACGTC.

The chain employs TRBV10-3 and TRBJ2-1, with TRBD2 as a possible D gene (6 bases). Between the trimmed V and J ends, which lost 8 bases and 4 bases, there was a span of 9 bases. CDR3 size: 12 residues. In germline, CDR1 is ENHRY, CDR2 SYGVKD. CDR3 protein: CAIGGKYNEQFF. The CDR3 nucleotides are TGTGCCATCGGAGGGAAATACAATGAGCAGTTCTTC.

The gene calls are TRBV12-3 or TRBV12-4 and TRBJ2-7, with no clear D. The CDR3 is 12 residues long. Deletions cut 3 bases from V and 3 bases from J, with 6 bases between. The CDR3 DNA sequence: TGTGCCAGCAGTTTGTCGCTCTACGAGCAGTACGTC. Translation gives CASSLSLYEQYV.

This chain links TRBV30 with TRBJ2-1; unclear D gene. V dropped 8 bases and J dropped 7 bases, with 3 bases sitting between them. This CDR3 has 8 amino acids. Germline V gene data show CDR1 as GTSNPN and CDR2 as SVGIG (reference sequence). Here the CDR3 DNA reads TGTGCCGGGAATGAGCAGTTCTTC. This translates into CAGNEQFF.

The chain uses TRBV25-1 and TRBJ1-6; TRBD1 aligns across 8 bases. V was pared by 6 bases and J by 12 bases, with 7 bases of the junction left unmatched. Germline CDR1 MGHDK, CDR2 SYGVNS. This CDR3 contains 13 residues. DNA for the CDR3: TGTGCCAGCAGACAGGGGGAGAGGGGACCCCTCCACTTT. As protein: CASRQGERGPLHF.

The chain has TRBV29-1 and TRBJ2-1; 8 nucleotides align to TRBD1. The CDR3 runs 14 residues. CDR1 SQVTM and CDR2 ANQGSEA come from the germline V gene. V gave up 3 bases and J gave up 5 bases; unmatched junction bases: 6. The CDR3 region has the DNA TGCAGCGTTGACCTCCAGGGGGCCCACAATGAGCAGTTCTTC. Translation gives CSVDLQGAHNEQFF.

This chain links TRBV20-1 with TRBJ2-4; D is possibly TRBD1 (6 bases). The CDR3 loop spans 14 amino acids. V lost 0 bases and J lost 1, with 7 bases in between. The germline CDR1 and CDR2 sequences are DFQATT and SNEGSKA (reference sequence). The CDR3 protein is CSARDTGAKNIQYF. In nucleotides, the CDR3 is TGCAGTGCTAGAGATACAGGGGCCAAAAACATTCAGTACTTC.

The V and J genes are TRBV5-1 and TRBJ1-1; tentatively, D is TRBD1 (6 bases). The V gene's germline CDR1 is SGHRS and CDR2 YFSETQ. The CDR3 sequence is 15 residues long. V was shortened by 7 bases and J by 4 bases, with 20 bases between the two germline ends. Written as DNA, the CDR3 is TGCGCCAGCTCCCGGAGTGCGTCAGGGGCCACTGAAGCTTTCTTT. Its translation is CASSRSASGATEAFF.

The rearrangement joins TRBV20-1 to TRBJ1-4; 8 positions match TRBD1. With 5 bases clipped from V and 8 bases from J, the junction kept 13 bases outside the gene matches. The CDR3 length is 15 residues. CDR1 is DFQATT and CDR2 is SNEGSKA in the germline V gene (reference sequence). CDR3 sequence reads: CSASLGQGRGEKLFF. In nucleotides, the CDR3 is TGCAGTGCTTCTCTCGGACAGGGAAGAGGAGAAAAACTGTTTTTT.

The CDR3 nucleotides read TGTGCCAGCAGCCTAAGCGCAGGCTACGAGCAGTACTTC. This codes for CASSLSAGYEQYF. The V call is TRBV3-1, the J call TRBJ2-7; D remains ambiguous. In germline, CDR1 is LGHDT, CDR2 YNNKEL (reference sequence). CDR3 length: 13 residues. V lost 4 bases, J lost 3 bases, and 10 bases lay in between.

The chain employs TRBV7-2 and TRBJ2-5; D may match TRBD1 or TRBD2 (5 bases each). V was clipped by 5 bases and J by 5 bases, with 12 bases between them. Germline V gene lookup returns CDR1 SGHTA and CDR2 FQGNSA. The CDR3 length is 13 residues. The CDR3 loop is CASSKNWGETQYF. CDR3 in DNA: TGTGCCAGCAGCAAAAATTGGGGGGAGACCCAGTACTTC.

The CDR3 coding sequence is TGTGCCAGCAGTGGGACAGGGAGCGAAGCTTTCTTT. This gives the protein CASSGTGSEAFF. The V gene is TRBV2, the J gene TRBJ1-1, with TRBD1 matching 8 bases. This CDR3 has 12 amino acids. J was trimmed by 8 bases and V by 4 bases; bases with no gene match: 3. Germline V gene lookup returns CDR1 SNHLY and CDR2 FYNNEI.

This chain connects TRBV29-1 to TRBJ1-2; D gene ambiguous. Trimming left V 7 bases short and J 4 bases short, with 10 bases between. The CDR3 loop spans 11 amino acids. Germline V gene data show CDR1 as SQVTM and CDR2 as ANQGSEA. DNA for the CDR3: TGCAGCGGAGGAGTGGGCTATGGCTACACCTTC. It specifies CSGGVGYGYTF. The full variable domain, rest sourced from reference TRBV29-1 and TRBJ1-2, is SAVISQKPSRDICQRGTSLTIQCQVDSQVTMMFWYRQQPGQSLTLIATANQGSEATYESGFVIDKFPISRPNLTFSTLTVSNMSPEDSSIYLCSGGVGYGYTFGSGTRLTVV.

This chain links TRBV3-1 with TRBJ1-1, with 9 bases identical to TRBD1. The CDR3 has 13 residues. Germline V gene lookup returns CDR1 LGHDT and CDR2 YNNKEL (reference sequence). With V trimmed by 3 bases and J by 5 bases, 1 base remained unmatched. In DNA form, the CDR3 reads TGTGCCAGCAGCCAGGGACAGGGAACTGAAGCTTTCTTT. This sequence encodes CASSQGQGTEAFF.